This TCR beta chain originates from a study of molecular identifiers for immune sequencing clone quantification. Findings of the study overall: Highly expanded clone sizes could end up underestimated if a barcode were shared by identical TCR molecules.

V was clipped by 4 bases and J by 3 bases, with 14 bases between them. Germline lookup yields CDR1 SGHDT and CDR2 YYEEEE. The length of the CDR3 is 15 residues. Naive CD8 T cells were picked out by sorting for CD8+CD4-CCR7+CD45RA+. As for this clonotype: Its antigen remains unknown.

TCRdb re-called the PCR reads with MiXCR, one entry per CDR3 protein. The top ten clones hold around 0.9% of a sample with about 640,000 distinct CDR3 sequences, 15% to 20% of them seen once. This chain connects TRBV5-6 to TRBJ2-1; tentatively, D is TRBD2 (6 bases). The clonotype comes from a human donor in good health. Some libraries in this study had Jurkat cell RNA spiked in. Sequenced: naive CD8+ T cells from blood, with Jurkat cell RNA spiked in. The subset was: FACS-sorted CD8+CD4-CCR7+CD45RA+ naive T cells. Written as DNA, the CDR3 is TGTGCCAGCAGCCTCGCTCTAGCGATCTACAATGAGCAGTTCTTC. It codes for CASSLALAIYNEQFF.